This T cell receptor (beta chain) was recovered during a study of T cells in Graves' hyperthyroidism and ophthalmopathy. CDR3 size: 14 residues. Germline V gene lookup returns CDR1 DFQATT and CDR2 SNEGSKA (reference sequence). V dropped 5 bases and J dropped 4; count of bases not matched to a gene: 10. This clonotype was seen at least ten times. Researchers took RNA transcripts and amplified the TCR beta CDR3 regions from them. HTBI primers were employed in a first-round RT-PCR of the TCR CDR3. In TCRdb, the multiplex PCR reads were re-called with MiXCR into one record per CDR3 protein. The sample shows fewer than 250,000 distinct CDR3 sequences, 24% of them seen only once.

The receptor's source is a woman aged 40-49 years with Graves' ophthalmopathy. What was sequenced was blood. The V and J genes are TRBV20-1 and TRBJ1-2; TRBD1 agrees at 7 bases. CDR3 in amino acids: CSAAKQGLSYGYTF. The DNA for the CDR3 is TGCAGTGCTGCGAAACAGGGGCTGAGCTATGGCTACACCTTC.